This T cell receptor beta chain derives from a study of CD8+CD57+ T cells in acquired aplastic anemia. On the study more broadly: Among healthy donors, CD4+ cells averaged about 9.9 million reads.

General observations from the study: Researchers report that fewer than 35 CD8+ CDR3 sequences appeared in both patients and controls. Controls and patients did not differ significantly in CD8+ Simpson's diversity.

Concerning this clonotype itself: The antigen is unknown.

V lost 4 bases to trimming and J lost 2 bases, with 14 bases between them. The CDR3 has 15 amino acids. Germline V gene data show CDR1 as MNHNS and CDR2 as SASEGT. It was genomic DNA that served as the template for profiling TCR beta VDJ and CDR3. TCRdb itself ran the reads through MiXCR, one entry per CDR3 protein. The sample holds 65,000 or so distinct CDR3 sequences, around 55% seen once. The rearrangement joins TRBV6-1 to TRBJ1-2; a possible D gene is TRBD1 (5 bases). This TCR derives from a human donor in good health, serving as a control. The sequencing input was sorted CD4+, CD8+, or CD8+CD57+ T cells (not recorded which) from PBMCs. Written as DNA, the CDR3 is TGTGCCAGCAGTGGACTCCGGGACGGCAACTATGGCTACACCTTC. Protein sequence: CASSGLRDGNYGYTF.